This T cell receptor beta chain originates from a study of blood T cell repertoires in COVID-19. Germline CDR1 reads SQVTM; CDR2 reads ANQGSEA. V lost 3 bases, J lost 9 bases, and 15 bases lay in between. The CDR3 runs 13 residues. Patients at the Seattle site were enrolled during active infection and followed longitudinally. Measured with immunoSEQ multiplex PCR; TCRdb has only the in-frame clones, and not every one. Of about 220,000 clones listed, 85% to 90% are singletons. The sequencing input was peripheral blood. The clonotype originates from a woman between 50 and 59 years old with COVID-19, enrolled during active disease. The gene calls are TRBV29-1 and TRBJ2-1; possibly TRBD1 for D (5 bases). The CDR3 coding sequence is TGCAGCGTTGAGGCAGGGAATGGCGGTGAGCAGTTCTTC. Translating gives CSVEAGNGGEQFF.